This T cell receptor beta chain was sequenced for a study of blood T cell repertoires in COVID-19. Study-wide background: Sites across the United States, Italy and Spain contributed samples from acute and convalescent COVID-19. The analysed material was cDNA or gDNA that came from T cells, B-cell-depleted T cells, or PBMCs.

Note on this clone: At one end the junction does not follow the germline gene, possibly because of a read error.

Original methodology: Scientists estimated how many nucleated cells there were by amplifying reference gene primers. Clones were read by immunoSEQ multiplex PCR, and TCRdb kept only the in-frame ones, dropping some. Clonal size and the V and J genes are those of that table, whereas D and trimming came from the DNA. Of around 240,000 clones in the sample, approximately 82% were seen once. Sequences were obtained from peripheral blood. The sequence came from a woman aged 40 to 49 who had recovered from COVID-19.

CDR3 in DNA: TGCAGCGTGGAAGGACAGGGGAGGGGAGCTTTCTTT. This sequence encodes CSVEGQGRGAFF. The chain joins TRBV29-1 to TRBJ1-1; 9 bases are a match to TRBD1. Per the germline V gene, CDR1 is SQVTM and CDR2 is ANQGSEA. The CDR3 spans 12 residues.